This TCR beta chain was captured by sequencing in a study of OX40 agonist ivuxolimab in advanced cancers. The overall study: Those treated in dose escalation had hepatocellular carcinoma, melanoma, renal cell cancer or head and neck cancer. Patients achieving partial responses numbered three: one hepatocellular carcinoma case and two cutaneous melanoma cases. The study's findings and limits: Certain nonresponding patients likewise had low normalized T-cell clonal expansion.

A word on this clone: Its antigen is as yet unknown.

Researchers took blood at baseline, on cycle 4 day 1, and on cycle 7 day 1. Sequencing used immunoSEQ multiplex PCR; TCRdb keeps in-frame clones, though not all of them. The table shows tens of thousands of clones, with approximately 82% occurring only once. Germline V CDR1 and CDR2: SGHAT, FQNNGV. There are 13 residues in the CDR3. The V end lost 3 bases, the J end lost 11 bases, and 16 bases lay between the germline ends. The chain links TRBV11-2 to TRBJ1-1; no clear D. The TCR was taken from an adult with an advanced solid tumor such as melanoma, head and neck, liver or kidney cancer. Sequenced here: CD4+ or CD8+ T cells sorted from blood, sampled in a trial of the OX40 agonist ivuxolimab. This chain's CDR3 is CASSFAVKPGAFF. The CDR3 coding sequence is TGTGCCAGCAGCTTTGCGGTAAAACCGGGGGCTTTCTTT.